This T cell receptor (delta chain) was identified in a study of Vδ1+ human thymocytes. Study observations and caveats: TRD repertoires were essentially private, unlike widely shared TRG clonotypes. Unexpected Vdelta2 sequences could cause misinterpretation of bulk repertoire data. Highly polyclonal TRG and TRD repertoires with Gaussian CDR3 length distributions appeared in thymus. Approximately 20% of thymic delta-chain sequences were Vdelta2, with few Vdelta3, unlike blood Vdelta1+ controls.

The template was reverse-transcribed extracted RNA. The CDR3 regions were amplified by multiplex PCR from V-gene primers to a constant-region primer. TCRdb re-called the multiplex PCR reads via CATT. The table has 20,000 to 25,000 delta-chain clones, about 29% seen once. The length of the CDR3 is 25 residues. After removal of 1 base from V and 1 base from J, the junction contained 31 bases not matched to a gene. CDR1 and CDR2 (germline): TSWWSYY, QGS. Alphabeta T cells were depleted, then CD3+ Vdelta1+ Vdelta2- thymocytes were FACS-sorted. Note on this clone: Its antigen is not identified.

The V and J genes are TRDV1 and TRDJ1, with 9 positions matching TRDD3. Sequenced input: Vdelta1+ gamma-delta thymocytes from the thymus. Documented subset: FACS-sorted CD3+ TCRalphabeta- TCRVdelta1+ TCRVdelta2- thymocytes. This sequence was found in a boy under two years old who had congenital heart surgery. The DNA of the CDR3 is TGTGCTCTTGGGGAACCCGCTAGTGTCCCTTCCGCCCCTTGGGGGATAGGGGCGGCCACCGATAAACTCATCTTT. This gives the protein CALGEPASVPSAPWGIGAATDKLIF.